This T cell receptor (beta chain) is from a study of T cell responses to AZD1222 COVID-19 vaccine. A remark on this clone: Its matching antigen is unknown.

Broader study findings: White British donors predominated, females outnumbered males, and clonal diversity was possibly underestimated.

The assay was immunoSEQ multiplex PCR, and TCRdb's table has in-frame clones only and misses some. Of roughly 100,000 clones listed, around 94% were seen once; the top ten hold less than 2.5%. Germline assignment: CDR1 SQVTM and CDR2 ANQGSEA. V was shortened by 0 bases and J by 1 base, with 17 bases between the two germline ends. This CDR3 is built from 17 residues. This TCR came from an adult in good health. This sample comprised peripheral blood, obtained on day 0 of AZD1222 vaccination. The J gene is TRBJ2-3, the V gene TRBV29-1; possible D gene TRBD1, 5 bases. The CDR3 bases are TGCAGCGTTGAAGATGGGGAAGGGGTCGGTGGCACAGATACGCAGTATTTT. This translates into CSVEDGEGVGGTDTQYF.